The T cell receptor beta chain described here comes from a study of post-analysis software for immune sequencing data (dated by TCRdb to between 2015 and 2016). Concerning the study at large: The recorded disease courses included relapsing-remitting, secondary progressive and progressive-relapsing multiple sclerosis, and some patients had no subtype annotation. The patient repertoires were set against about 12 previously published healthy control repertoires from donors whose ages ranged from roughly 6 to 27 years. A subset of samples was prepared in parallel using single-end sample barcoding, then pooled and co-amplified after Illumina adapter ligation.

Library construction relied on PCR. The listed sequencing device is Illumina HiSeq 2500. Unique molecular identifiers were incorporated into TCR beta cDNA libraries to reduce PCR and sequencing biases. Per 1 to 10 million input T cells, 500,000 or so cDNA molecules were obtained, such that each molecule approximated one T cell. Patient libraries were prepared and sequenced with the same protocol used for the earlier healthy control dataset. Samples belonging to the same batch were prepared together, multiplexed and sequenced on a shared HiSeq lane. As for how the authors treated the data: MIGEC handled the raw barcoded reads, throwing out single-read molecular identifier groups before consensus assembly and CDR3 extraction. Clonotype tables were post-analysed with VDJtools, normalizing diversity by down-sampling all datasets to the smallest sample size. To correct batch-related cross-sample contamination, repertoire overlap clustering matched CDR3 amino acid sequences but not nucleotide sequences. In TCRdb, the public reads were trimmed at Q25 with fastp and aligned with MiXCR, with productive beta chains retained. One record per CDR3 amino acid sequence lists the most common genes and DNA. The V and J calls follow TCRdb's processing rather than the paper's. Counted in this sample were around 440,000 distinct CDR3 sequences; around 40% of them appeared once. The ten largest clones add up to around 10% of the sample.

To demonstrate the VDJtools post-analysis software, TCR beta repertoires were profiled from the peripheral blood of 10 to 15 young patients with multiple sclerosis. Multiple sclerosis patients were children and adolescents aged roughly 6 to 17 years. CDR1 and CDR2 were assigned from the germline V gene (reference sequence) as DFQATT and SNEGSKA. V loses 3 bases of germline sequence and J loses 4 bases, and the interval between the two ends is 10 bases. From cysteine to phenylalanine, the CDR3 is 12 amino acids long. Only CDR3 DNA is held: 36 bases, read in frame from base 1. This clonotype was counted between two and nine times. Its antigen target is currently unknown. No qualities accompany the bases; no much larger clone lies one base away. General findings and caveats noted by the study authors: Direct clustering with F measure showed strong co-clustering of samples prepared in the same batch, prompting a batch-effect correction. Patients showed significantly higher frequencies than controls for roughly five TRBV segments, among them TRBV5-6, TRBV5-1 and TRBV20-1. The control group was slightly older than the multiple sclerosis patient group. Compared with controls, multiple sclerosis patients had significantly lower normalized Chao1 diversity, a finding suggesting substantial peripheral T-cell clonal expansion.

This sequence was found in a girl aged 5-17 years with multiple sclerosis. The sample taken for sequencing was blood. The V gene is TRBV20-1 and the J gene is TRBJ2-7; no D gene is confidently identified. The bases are TGCAGTGCTAGTTGGGTTCTTTACGAGCAGTACTTC. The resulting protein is CSASWVLYEQYF.